This T cell receptor beta chain is drawn from a study of T-cell reconstitution after alpha-beta-depleted transplantation in children. About this clonotype: Its matching antigen is unknown.

Preparation of the TCRbeta library involved a method that used unique molecular identifiers. MiXCR, run by TCRdb on the PCR reads, gives a single entry per CDR3 protein. The sample has fewer than 500,000 distinct CDR3 sequences, around two fifths seen once. Notes on the study in general: A year post-transplant, T-cell counts and diversity derived mostly from newly produced T cells.

V was pared by 8 bases and J by 4 bases, with 15 bases between. This CDR3 contains 13 residues. Per germline, CDR1 SQVTM and CDR2 ANQGSEA. The material was PBMCs, obtained before TCRalphabeta/CD19-depleted stem cell transplant. The TCR originated in a girl aged 2 to 10 with aplastic anemia, due to receive a stem cell transplant. V usage is TRBV29-1 and J usage is TRBJ2-1; the D gene could be TRBD1 or TRBD2 (6 bases each). CDR3 residues: CSSRGGLYNEQFF. In nucleotides, the CDR3 is TGCAGCTCCAGAGGGGGGCTTTACAATGAGCAGTTCTTC.